This T cell receptor beta chain comes out of a study of shared clonotypes between healthy human individuals. General study results and limits: Naive subsets typically showed greater estimated richness than memory subsets. Shared across four donors were around 4.7% of the naive CD4 clonotypes.

CDR3 length equals 15 residues. V lost 0 bases, J lost 2 bases, and 2 bases stayed unmatched. Germline V gives CDR1 SGHRS, CDR2 YFSETQ. In regard to this clone: Antigen specificity is unknown. Different DNA sequences within this sample yield the same CDR3.

The assay was immunoSEQ multiplex PCR, and TCRdb's table has in-frame clones only and misses some. This table has under 2,500,000 clones, approximately 96% appearing once. The clonotype was recovered from a man younger than 35 in good health. Sequencing was done on a sample of naive CD4+ T cells sorted from blood. The subset denotes: CD45RA+ positively selected. The J gene is TRBJ2-1, the V gene TRBV5-1; 7 bases agree with TRBD2. CDR3 loop: CASSLGGSAYNEQFF. DNA for the CDR3: TGCGCCAGCAGCTTGGGCGGGAGCGCCTACAATGAGCAGTTCTTC.